These 21 T cell receptor beta chains were sequenced from one sample in a study of blood T cell repertoires in COVID-19. Data came from immunoSEQ multiplex PCR; TCRdb stores just in-frame clones and leaves some out. The repertoire holds about 250,000 clones, roughly 87% seen once, with around 3% in the top ten. Sequenced sample: peripheral blood. These receptors were taken from a man between 18 and 29 years old with active or convalescent COVID-19.

The V and J genes are TRBV29-1 and TRBJ1-2; unclear D gene. Trimming shortened V by 4 bases and J by 0 bases, and 6 bases separated the two germline ends. There are 12 residues in the CDR3. CDR1 is SQVTM and CDR2 is ANQGSEA in the germline V gene. CDR3 region: CSVAVTNYGYTF. The CDR3 DNA is TGCAGCGTTGCAGTTACTAACTATGGCTACACCTTC.

The rearrangement joins TRBV7-3 to TRBJ2-7; D is undetermined. This CDR3 has 14 residues. Germline assignment: CDR1 SGHTA and CDR2 FQGTGA. V lost 5 bases, J lost 6 bases, and 17 bases lay in between. The CDR3 DNA reads TGTGCCAGCAGCCGACTGATACGGCCCTCCGAGCAGTACTTC. Amino acids: CASSRLIRPSEQYF.

This chain joins TRBV2 and TRBJ2-5; 8 bases are a match to TRBD2. CDR3 length: 14 amino acids. Per germline, CDR1 SNHLY and CDR2 FYNNEI. V was pared by 7 bases and J by 3 bases, with 7 bases of the junction left unmatched. The DNA of the CDR3 is TGTGCCAGCACCGGGGGGGGTCGAGAAGAGACCCAGTACTTC. Translated, it gives CASTGGGREETQYF.

The chain couples TRBV7-7 to TRBJ2-5; D gene ambiguous. The V end lost 4 bases, the J end lost 1 base, and 13 bases lay between the germline ends. The CDR3 is 15 residues long. Germline V gene data show CDR1 as SSHAT and CDR2 as FNYEAQ (reference sequence). The CDR3 here is CASSWQRGSQETQYF. Here the CDR3 DNA reads TGTGCCAGCAGCTGGCAGAGAGGCAGCCAAGAGACCCAGTACTTC.

The gene calls are TRBV7-9 and TRBJ2-2; the match to TRBD2 covers 13 bases. The J segment lost 6 bases and the V segment lost 4 bases, leaving 5 bases of the junction unmatched. Looked up from germline, CDR1 is SEHNR and CDR2 is FQNEAQ (reference sequence). The CDR3 contains 16 residues. The DNA of the CDR3 is TGTGCCAGCAGCTCTTTACTAGCGGGAGGGGCCGGGGAGCTGTTTTTT. This sequence encodes CASSSLLAGGAGELFF.

CDR3 residues: CASSSAGQGYNSPLHF. In DNA, the CDR3 is TGTGCCAGCAGCTCCGCGGGACAGGGCTATAATTCACCCCTCCACTTT. This chain uses TRBV13 with TRBJ1-6; 9 bases agree with TRBD1. The CDR3 spans 16 residues. V was clipped by 4 bases and J by 3 bases; unmatched bases: 4. Germline V gene data show CDR1 as PRHDT and CDR2 as FYEKMQ (reference sequence).

The V and J genes are TRBV6-5 and TRBJ2-1, with 7 bases aligning to TRBD2. The CDR3 is 16 residues long. Germline lookup yields CDR1 MNHEY and CDR2 SVGAGI. The V gene end was trimmed by 0 bases and the J gene end by 4 bases; junction bases not matched to a gene: 6. Here the CDR3 DNA reads TGTGCCAGCAGTTACTCCTCGGGGGGAAGTTACAATGAGCAGTTCTTC. Its translation: CASSYSSGGSYNEQFF.

This clone was detected a few times. The chain employs TRBV13 and TRBJ2-1; TRBD1 aligns across 7 bases. Germline lookup yields CDR1 PRHDT and CDR2 FYEKMQ (reference sequence). With 10 bases clipped from V and 0 bases from J, the junction kept 9 bases outside the gene matches. This CDR3 has 15 residues. CDR3 loop: CATQLGDSSYNEQFF. In DNA form, the CDR3 reads TGTGCCACCCAGCTGGGGGACAGCTCCTACAATGAGCAGTTCTTC.

The rearrangement links TRBV28 to TRBJ2-5; 7 bases fit TRBD2. The germline CDR1 and CDR2 sequences are MDHEN and SYDVKM. The CDR3 has 16 amino acids. V shed 5 bases and J 2 bases; nucleotides not matched to a gene: 11. The CDR3 protein is CASSRELSGSQETQYF. In DNA form, the CDR3 reads TGTGCCAGCAGTAGGGAACTTAGCGGGTCTCAAGAGACCCAGTACTTC.

The chain is built from TRBV10-1 and TRBJ1-1, with a weak D call TRBD1 (5 bases). Germline loops: CDR1 WNHNN, CDR2 SYGVQD (reference sequence). V was trimmed by 0 bases and J by 5 bases, leaving 13 bases between them. The CDR3 totals 15 residues. The CDR3 loop is CASSESITGGTEAFF. For the CDR3, the DNA is TGCGCCAGCAGTGAGTCGATCACAGGCGGAACTGAAGCTTTCTTT.

The J gene is TRBJ1-5, the V gene TRBV13; TRBD1 agrees at 9 bases. Germline loops: CDR1 PRHDT, CDR2 FYEKMQ (reference sequence). The trim removed 8 bases at V and 7 bases at J, leaving 6 bases unmatched. There are 13 residues in the CDR3. In DNA, the CDR3 is TGTGCCAGCTCGACAGGGGGAGAGCAGCCCCAGCATTTT. Translation gives CASSTGGEQPQHF.

The J gene is TRBJ1-6, the V gene TRBV4-1; D uncertain. Germline assignment: CDR1 MGHRA and CDR2 YSYEKL. Trimming stripped 0 bases from V and 7 bases from J, with 13 bases between. The CDR3 runs 16 residues. CDR3 DNA: TGCGCCAGCAGCCAAGAGGAGGGATCGCGGAATTCACCCCTCCACTTT. Its translation: CASSQEEGSRNSPLHF.

In this sample, this clone turned up once. The J gene is TRBJ1-2, the V gene TRBV4-3; weak D call: TRBD1 (5 bases). The CDR3 contains 14 residues. Trimming took off 0 bases at V and 7 bases at J, with 12 bases between the two ends. From germline, CDR1 is LGHNA and CDR2 YSLEER. The CDR3 sequence is CASSQDRGGFGYTF. Here the CDR3 DNA reads TGCGCCAGCAGCCAAGATCGTGGGGGGTTTGGCTACACCTTC.

The CDR3, as DNA: TGTGCCAGCAGTTTAGGGACACCCAGTGAAGCTTTCTTT. Translated, it gives CASSLGTPSEAFF. V usage is TRBV12-3 or TRBV12-4 and J usage is TRBJ1-1, with D possibly matching TRBD1 (5 bases). The CDR3 totals 13 residues. V was trimmed by 1 base and J by 7 bases, leaving 10 bases between them.

CDR3 coding DNA: TGTGCCAGCAGCTTAGGCGGGGACACCGGGGAGCTGTTTTTT. It yields the protein CASSLGGDTGELFF. The rearrangement links TRBV7-3 to TRBJ2-2, with D possibly matching TRBD2 (6 bases). Germline assignment: CDR1 SGHTA and CDR2 FQGTGA. V was cut by 2 bases and J by 3 bases, with 7 bases left in between. The CDR3 is made up of 14 amino acids.

This clone was seen a single time. The chain combines TRBV7-2 with TRBJ1-3; no definite D call. CDR1 and CDR2 from the germline V gene are SGHTA and FQGNSA. The CDR3 covers 13 residues. V was trimmed by 5 bases and J by 4 bases, leaving 9 bases between them. This CDR3 reads CASSPVGGNTIYF. For the CDR3, the DNA is TGTGCCAGCAGCCCCGTCGGGGGAAACACCATATATTTT. Together with reference TRBV7-2 and TRBJ1-3, the CDR3 gives the full variable domain: GAGVSQSPSNKVTEKGKDVELRCDPISGHTALYWYRQSLGQGLEFLIYFQGNSAPDKSGLPSDRFSAERTGGSVSTLTIQRTQQEDSAVYLCASSPVGGNTIYFGEGSWLTVV.

The chain combines TRBV27 with TRBJ1-2, with 11 bases that match TRBD1. The germline CDR1 and CDR2 sequences are MNHEY and SMNVEV (reference sequence). The CDR3 contains 15 residues. V dropped 3 bases and J dropped 4; count of bases not matched to a gene: 4. The CDR3 region is CASSFGQGAGYGYTF. The CDR3 DNA follows: TGTGCCAGCAGTTTTGGACAGGGGGCTGGCTATGGCTACACCTTC.

In this sample, this clone turned up many times. J is TRBJ1-3 and V is TRBV11-3, with a tentative D call TRBD1 (6 bases). Trimming removed 5 bases from V and 0 bases from J, with 17 bases in between. The germline V gene encodes CDR1 SGHNT and CDR2 YENEEA. The CDR3 length is 17 residues. The CDR3 coding sequence is TGTGCCAGCAGCATGTCAGGGGAAACGAGCTCTGGAAACACCATATATTTT. Translating it yields CASSMSGETSSGNTIYF.

This clone was found a few times. The chain links TRBV10-1 to TRBJ1-1; TRBD1 aligns across 7 bases. The CDR3 runs 13 residues. J was trimmed by 6 bases and V by 6 bases; bases with no gene match: 7. CDR1 and CDR2 (germline): WNHNN, SYGVQD (reference sequence). Here the CDR3 reads CASRMTGSSEAFF. CDR3 nucleotide sequence: TGCGCCAGCAGGATGACAGGGTCGTCTGAAGCTTTCTTT.

The rearrangement joins TRBV6-2 or TRBV6-3 to TRBJ2-7, with 7 bases that match TRBD1. The germline gives CDR1 MNHEY, CDR2 SVGEGT. This CDR3 spans 15 amino acids. The ends lost 6 bases at V and 0 bases at J; junction bases unmatched: 8. The CDR3 nucleotides read TGTGCCAGCAGCTCGGACAGGTTGGGCTCCTACGAGCAGTACTTC. It encodes CASSSDRLGSYEQYF.

The chain employs TRBV2 and TRBJ1-2; D is ambiguous. Trimming removed 6 bases from V and 4 bases from J, with 15 bases in between. There are 14 residues in the CDR3. Germline V gives CDR1 SNHLY, CDR2 FYNNEI. The CDR3 loop reads CASRGRAGFYGYTF. The CDR3 DNA sequence: TGTGCCAGCAGGGGCCGAGCCGGTTTCTATGGCTACACCTTC.